Shown below are 18 T cell receptor beta chains from a single sample sequenced in a study of metastatic and nonmetastatic thyroid tumors. No treatment had been given to any patient before thyroid surgery. TCRdb re-called clones from the PCR reads using MiXCR. The sample holds some 8,800 clones, approximately 44% seen once. The sequencing sample was made of tumor tissue. These receptors were obtained from a male donor with papillary thyroid cancer or a benign thyroid nodule (not recorded which). Some clones in this sample may be carry-over from other donors' samples.

Relative to its sample, this clone is medium-sized. The chain is built from TRBV28 and TRBJ1-6; D is uncertain. V lost 2 bases, J lost 7 bases, and 3 bases lay in between. Germline CDR1 reads MDHEN; CDR2 reads SYDVKM. The length of the CDR3 is 12 residues. DNA of the CDR3: TGTGCCAGCAGTTTAAAGAATTCACCCCTCCACTTT. Protein sequence: CASSLKNSPLHF.

This clone was observed at least ten times. V usage is TRBV28 and J usage is TRBJ1-5; no definite D call. V was pared by 3 bases and J by 5 bases, with 11 bases between. The CDR3 is 14 amino acids. Germline lookup yields CDR1 MDHEN and CDR2 SYDVKM. This CDR3 is CASSFDGPHQPQHF. The CDR3 DNA reads TGTGCCAGCAGTTTCGACGGGCCTCATCAGCCCCAGCATTTT.

This clone came up a few times. The chain couples TRBV15 to TRBJ2-1, with TRBD1 identical over 9 bases. The CDR3 consists of 14 residues. J lost 5 bases, V lost 4 bases, and 3 bases had no gene match. Germline lookup yields CDR1 LNHNV and CDR2 YYDKDF (reference sequence). The CDR3 protein is CATSTGQGNNEQFF. CDR3 DNA sequence: TGTGCCACCAGCACGGGACAGGGTAACAATGAGCAGTTCTTC.

CDR3 nucleotide sequence: TGCGCCAGCAGCTCCGCACTACAGGGTTACGAGCAGTACTTC. As protein: CASSSALQGYEQYF. The V call is TRBV5-1, the J call TRBJ2-7, with D possibly TRBD1 on 6 matching bases. CDR1 is SGHRS, CDR2 YFSETQ, per germline. V was clipped by 3 bases and J by 4 bases, with 14 bases between them. This CDR3 region has 14 residues.

This clone was recorded many times. A clone one base away is much larger, so this may be a read error. The chain combines TRBV20-1 with TRBJ2-3; no clear D. The CDR3 consists of 15 residues. The ends were cut back, 1 base at V and 2 bases at J, with 13 bases in the middle. Germline CDR1 and CDR2: DFQATT and SNEGSKA (reference sequence). This CDR3 is CSARGARPPTDTQYF. CDR3 in DNA: TGCAGTGCTAGAGGCGCCAGACCCCCCACAGATACGCAGTATTTT.

By proportion, this clone is medium-sized. The V call is TRBV5-4, the J call TRBJ1-1; a possible D gene is TRBD1 (6 bases). The length of the CDR3 is 15 residues. V lost 4 bases and J 0 bases, leaving 13 bases between the germline ends. Looked up from germline, CDR1 is SGHNT and CDR2 is YYREEE (reference sequence). CDR3 protein: CASSRSTGMNTEAFF. CDR3 coding DNA: TGTGCCAGCAGCAGATCGACAGGAATGAACACTGAAGCTTTCTTT.

Remarks on this clone: The junction departs from the called germline gene at one end, perhaps through a read error. V is TRBV7-9 and J is TRBJ2-1; 7 nucleotides agree with TRBD1. The CDR3 contains 14 residues. Germline V gene lookup returns CDR1 SEHNR and CDR2 FQNEAQ (reference sequence). The chain's CDR3 is CASSYTTGDNEKFF. The CDR3 coding sequence is TGTGCCAGCAGCTACACTACAGGGGACAATGAGAAGTTCTTC.

By share, this clone ranks as medium-sized. V is TRBV6-4 and J is TRBJ2-7; D is unresolved. The germline gives CDR1 MRHNA, CDR2 SNTAGT. The CDR3 contains 15 residues. V lost 5 bases and J 1 base, leaving 15 bases between the germline ends. CDR3 nucleotides: TGTGCCAGCAGTCCGACTTCTGACGCGTCCTACGAGCAGTACTTC. Its protein product is CASSPTSDASYEQYF.

The CDR3 sequence: CASSEAWDSSYEQYF. CDR3 sequence (DNA): TGTGCCAGCAGTGAAGCATGGGACAGTTCCTACGAGCAGTACTTC. V is TRBV6-1 and J is TRBJ2-7, with 7 bases lining up with TRBD1. This CDR3 region has 15 residues. Unmatched junction bases numbered 3, after V lost 0 bases and J lost 1 base. Germline values: CDR1 MNHNS, CDR2 SASEGT.

The chain joins TRBV5-1 to TRBJ2-1; no reliable D call. Per germline, CDR1 SGHRS and CDR2 YFSETQ. Trimming took off 5 bases at V and 6 bases at J, with 18 bases between the two ends. The CDR3 is 15 residues long. The CDR3: CASRSSGDPFNEQFF. CDR3 coding DNA: TGCGCCAGCAGGAGCTCGGGCGACCCTTTCAATGAGCAGTTCTTC.

CDR3 sequence: CASSLHRAGANVLTF. The CDR3 DNA follows: TGTGCCAGCAGCTTACACAGAGCTGGGGCCAACGTCCTGACTTTC. V gene TRBV7-9 combines with J gene TRBJ2-6; no definite D call. V dropped 2 bases and J dropped 2 bases, with 7 bases sitting between them. The CDR3 length is 15 residues. Germline values: CDR1 SEHNR, CDR2 FQNEAQ (reference sequence).

This clone is deemed large (0.1 to 1%). The genes are TRBV10-3 and TRBJ2-3; 8 nucleotides align to TRBD1. Germline V gives CDR1 ENHRY, CDR2 SYGVKD. The CDR3 is 14 residues long. V shed 11 bases, J shed 2 bases, and the junction held 9 bases outside the gene matches. CDR3 nucleotides: TGTGCCTCACAGGGGGTTGGGAACACAGATACGCAGTATTTT. It is translated as CASQGVGNTDTQYF.

The chain joins TRBV6-1 to TRBJ1-4; D is perhaps TRBD1 (6 bases). Trimming left V 7 bases short and J 6 bases short, with 15 bases between. The length of the CDR3 is 14 residues. Looked up from germline, CDR1 is MNHNS and CDR2 is SASEGT. The CDR3 spells CASTAGDGYEKLFF. CDR3 bases: TGTGCCAGCACCGCAGGGGATGGGTATGAAAAACTGTTTTTT.

This clone counts as medium-sized (0.01 to 0.1%). This CDR3 is also generated by other DNA sequences in the sample. The V call is TRBV14, the J call TRBJ1-1, with TRBD1 matching over 9 bases. The CDR3 is made up of 15 amino acids. Germline CDR1 reads SGHDN; CDR2 reads FVKESK. J was trimmed by 5 bases and V by 6 bases; bases with no gene match: 10. CDR3 region: CASSSRDRDVTEAFF. The CDR3, as DNA: TGTGCCAGCAGTTCGAGGGACAGGGATGTGACTGAAGCTTTCTTT.

This chain uses TRBV11-2 with TRBJ2-1, with 7 bases aligning to TRBD2. The trim removed 6 bases at V and 6 bases at J, leaving 17 bases unmatched. CDR3 length: 17 residues. In germline, CDR1 is SGHAT, CDR2 FQNNGV. CDR3: CASRTQVRTSGFNEQFF. The CDR3 nucleotides are TGTGCCAGCAGAACACAGGTCCGGACTAGTGGATTCAATGAGCAGTTCTTC.

The chain has TRBV2 and TRBJ1-1, with 8 bases fitting TRBD1. This CDR3 is 15 amino acids long. V lost 2 bases and J lost 10; bases outside the gene matches: 12. The germline V gene encodes CDR1 SNHLY and CDR2 FYNNEI. The CDR3 bases are TGTGCCAGCAGTGAAATGTTGGACAGGGAGATCGTAGCTTTCTTT. Protein sequence: CASSEMLDREIVAFF. Using reference TRBV2 and TRBJ1-1 for the parts outside the CDR3, the full variable domain is EPEVTQTPSHQVTQMGQEVILRCVPISNHLYFYWYRQILGQKVEFLVSFYNNEISEKSEIFDDQFSVERPDGSNFTLKIRSTKLEDSAMYFCASSEMLDREIVAFFGQGTRLTVV.

This clone has a handful of counts. The genes are TRBV28 and TRBJ2-1; 14 bases are shared with TRBD2. CDR3 length equals 16 residues. The germline V gene encodes CDR1 MDHEN and CDR2 SYDVKM. V shed 4 bases and J 10 bases; nucleotides not matched to a gene: 9. The CDR3 loop reads CASSYPGLAGVNEQFF. In nucleotides, the CDR3 is TGTGCCAGCAGTTATCCGGGACTAGCGGGAGTAAACGAGCAGTTCTTC.

In nucleotides, the CDR3 is TGTGCCACCAGCCCCGGGACAGGGATCACAGATACGCAGTATTTT. Its translation: CATSPGTGITDTQYF. This chain joins TRBV24-1 and TRBJ2-3; 9 bases are a match to TRBD1. J gave up 2 bases and V 7 bases, and 6 bases lay outside the gene matches. The CDR3 runs to 15 residues. Looked up from germline, CDR1 is KGHDR and CDR2 is SFDVKD.